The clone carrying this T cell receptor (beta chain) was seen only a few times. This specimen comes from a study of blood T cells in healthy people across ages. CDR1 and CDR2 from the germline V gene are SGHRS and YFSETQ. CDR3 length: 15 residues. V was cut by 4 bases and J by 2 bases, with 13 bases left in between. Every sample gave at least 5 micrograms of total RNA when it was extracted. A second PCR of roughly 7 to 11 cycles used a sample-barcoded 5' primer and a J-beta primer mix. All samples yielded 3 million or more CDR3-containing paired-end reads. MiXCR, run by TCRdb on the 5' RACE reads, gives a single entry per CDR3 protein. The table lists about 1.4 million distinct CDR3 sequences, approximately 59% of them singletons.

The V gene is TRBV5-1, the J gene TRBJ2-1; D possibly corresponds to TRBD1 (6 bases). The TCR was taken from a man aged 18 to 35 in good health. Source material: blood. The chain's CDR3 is CASSPDSPAYNEQFF. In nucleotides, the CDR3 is TGCGCCAGCAGCCCGGACAGCCCCGCCTACAATGAGCAGTTCTTC.